This section outlines one T cell receptor beta chain sequence together with its context. The antigen this receptor binds is unknown. Base qualities are not recorded, but no much larger clone differs from it by a single base. The germline V gene (reference sequence) provides CDR1 DFQATT and CDR2 SNEGSKA. The CDR3 starts with the cysteine, ends with the phenylalanine, and has 14 residues. Of the read, only the CDR3 DNA is kept; its 42 bases are in frame from base 1. V lost 4 bases and J lost 2 bases; the stretch between them is 12 bases long. Lymph node samples came from the axillary draining lymph nodes of breast cancer patients. Sequenced using an Illumina HiSeq 2000. TCR beta chain libraries were generated through multiplex PCR amplification. The amplified TCR beta chain products were analyzed by high-throughput sequencing. TCRdb trimmed public reads at Q25 via fastp, called clones via MiXCR and kept in-frame beta chains. Rows are unified per CDR3 protein, each entry keeping the most common DNA and genes. This sample holds about 130,000 distinct CDR3 sequences; 15% to 20% were observed only once. The ten largest clones take up over 3% of the sample.

This specimen comes from a study of breast tumors, draining lymph nodes, adjacent tissues (dated by TCRdb to about 2016). With regard to the full study: The study compared TCR beta repertoires across tumor, adjacent nontumor tissue and axillary lymph nodes from breast cancer patients. In human breast cancer, the study set out to evaluate how tumor, surrounding tissue and draining lymph node repertoires relate to one another and whether T cells may move between these sites. General conclusions and limits of the study: Tumor T-cell repertoires showed less diversity than lymph node repertoires and more diversity than nontumor tissue repertoires, and tumor T-cell repertoires showed preferential V and J gene usage. In luminal-like breast cancer, tumor and nontumor tissue repertoires resembled each other significantly more than in basal-like breast cancer. The conclusion that tumor T cells originate in lymph nodes was framed as consistent with a hypothesis rather than directly demonstrated. A scenario in which most tumor T cells derive from the lymph node and then expand within tumor tissue was judged to be consistent with the data.

Sequencing used axillary lymph node tissue. Recombination connected TRBV20-1 to TRBJ1-3; the D gene identity is not certain. This TCR derives from a female donor with breast cancer. Some clones in this sample may be carry-over from other donors' samples. The CDR3 here reads CSANVEKAGNTIYF. At the DNA level, the sequence is TGCAGTGCTAACGTTGAGAAGGCTGGAAACACCATATATTTT.